The 9 T cell receptor beta chains in this list originate from one sample, sequenced in a study of blood T cells in healthy people across ages. With a J-beta primer mix and a sample-barcoded 5' primer, a second PCR ran roughly 6 to 11 cycles. Each CDR3 protein gets one entry after TCRdb re-called the 5' RACE reads with MiXCR. The sample holds around 1,000,000 distinct CDR3 sequences, under 30% seen once. These data also formed part of another study, on T cells of mothers and their children.

The specimen was blood. The receptors were gathered from a girl aged 2 to 9 in good health.

The chain joins TRBV10-3 to TRBJ1-4; no firm D call. Germline loops: CDR1 ENHRY, CDR2 SYGVKD. Trimming removed 5 bases at V and 7 bases at J, with 11 bases between. The CDR3 extends over 13 amino acids. CDR3 residues: CAISNLGAEKLFF. The CDR3 DNA reads as TGTGCCATCAGTAACCTAGGTGCTGAAAAACTGTTTTTT.

A word on this clonotype: The junction departs from germline at one end; a sequencing error may be responsible. This sequence joins TRBV3-1 and TRBJ2-4, with D tentatively TRBD1 (6 bases). Germline V lookup: CDR1 LGHDT, CDR2 YNNKEL (reference sequence). This CDR3 has 14 amino acids. CDR3 coding DNA: TGTGCCAGCAGCCAACTGCAGGGGAAAAACATTCCGTACTTC. Translating it yields CASSQLQGKNIPYF.

This clonotype has more than one count but fewer than ten. The CDR3 loop is CATSSRREIGYEQYF. CDR3 nucleotides: TGTGCCACCAGCAGCCGACGTGAGATAGGCTACGAGCAGTACTTC. The gene calls are TRBV15 and TRBJ2-7; D remains ambiguous. V was pared by 3 bases and J by 3 bases, with 15 bases between. CDR3 length: 15 amino acids. Germline V gene data show CDR1 as LNHNV and CDR2 as YYDKDF (reference sequence).

A single count supports this clonotype. V and J are TRBV7-8 and TRBJ2-3; TRBD2 matches 16 bases. The CDR3 runs to 18 residues. V was pared by 5 bases and J by 1 base, with 6 bases of the junction left unmatched. CDR1 SGHVS and CDR2 FQNEAQ come from the germline V gene. The CDR3 here is CASSRGLAGGPGTDTQYF. CDR3 sequence (DNA): TGTGCCAGCAGCCGGGGACTAGCGGGGGGGCCGGGCACAGATACGCAGTATTTT.

This clonotype was observed a few times. The chain recombines TRBV12-5 with TRBJ1-5; D remains ambiguous. Trimming removed 6 bases at V and 4 bases at J, with 13 bases between. The CDR3 is 14 residues long. Per the germline V gene, CDR1 is LGHNT and CDR2 is FRNRAP. This CDR3 reads CASGSGSTNQPQHF. Written as DNA, the CDR3 is TGTGCTAGTGGCTCCGGGTCGACAAATCAGCCCCAGCATTTT.

This rearrangement joins TRBV29-1 to TRBJ1-4; 8 nucleotides match TRBD1. Germline loops: CDR1 SQVTM, CDR2 ANQGSEA. This CDR3 contains 14 residues. Germline trimming cut 2 bases from V and 13 bases from J; bases unmatched to any gene: 12. The CDR3 DNA sequence: TGCAGCGTTGAAACCGCGGGACAGGTGAAAAGACTGTTTTTT. Encoded protein: CSVETAGQVKRLFF.

The V gene is TRBV12-3 or TRBV12-4, the J gene TRBJ2-5; D not certain. The closer fit of TRBJ2-7 to the DNA end suggests the J call may be wrong. The CDR3 has 15 amino acids. Here the CDR3 reads CASSPEQALRSEQYF. The CDR3 DNA reads TGTGCCAGCAGTCCGGAGCAGGCCTTGAGGAGCGAGCAGTACTTC.

This clonotype was counted between two and nine times. V is TRBV27 and J is TRBJ1-2, with D maybe TRBD1 (5 bases). V was trimmed by 2 bases and J by 3 bases, leaving 10 bases between them. The CDR3 spans 14 residues. Germline V CDR1 and CDR2: MNHEY, SMNVEV (reference sequence). In DNA, the CDR3 is TGTGCCAGCAGTTTAGCCCCGGGACACTATGGCTACACCTTC. Translation gives CASSLAPGHYGYTF.

This clonotype has just a few counts. This rearrangement joins TRBV7-2 to TRBJ1-5; D gene uncertain. Germline V gene sequence: CDR1 SGHTA, CDR2 FQGNSA. The V end was cut by 6 bases, the J end by 8 bases, with 14 bases between. The CDR3 length is 13 residues. CDR3 coding DNA: TGTGCCAGCAGTTCCGAGCGCCGGGAGCCCCAGCATTTT. Translation gives CASSSERREPQHF. Full variable domain (outside the CDR3, taken from reference TRBV7-2 and TRBJ1-5): GAGVSQSPSNKVTEKGKDVELRCDPISGHTALYWYRQSLGQGLEFLIYFQGNSAPDKSGLPSDRFSAERTGGSVSTLTIQRTQQEDSAVYLCASSSERREPQHFGDGTRLSIL.